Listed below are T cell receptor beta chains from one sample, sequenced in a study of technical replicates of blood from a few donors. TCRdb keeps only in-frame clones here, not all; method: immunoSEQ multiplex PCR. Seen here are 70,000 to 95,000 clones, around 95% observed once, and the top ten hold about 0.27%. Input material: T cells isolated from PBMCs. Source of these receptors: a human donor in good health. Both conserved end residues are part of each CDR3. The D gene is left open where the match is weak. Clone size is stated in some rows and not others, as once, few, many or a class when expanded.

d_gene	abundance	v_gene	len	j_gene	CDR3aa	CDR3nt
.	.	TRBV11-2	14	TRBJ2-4	CASSLPGWENIQYF	TGTGCCAGCAGCTTACCAGGTTGGGAAAACATTCAGTACTTC
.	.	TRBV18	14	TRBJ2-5	CASSPGGGRETQYF	TGTGCCAGCTCACCAGGTGGCGGAAGGGAGACCCAGTACTTC
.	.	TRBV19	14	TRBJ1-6	CASSMTWGDSPLHF	TGTGCCAGTAGTATGACGTGGGGGGACTCACCCCTCCACTTT
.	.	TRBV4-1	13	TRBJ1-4	CASLDTLGEKLFF	TGCGCCAGCTTAGACACCTTAGGAGAAAAACTGTTTTTT
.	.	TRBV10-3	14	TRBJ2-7	CAISENSYRYEQYF	TGTGCCATCAGTGAAAACAGTTATCGCTACGAGCAGTACTTC
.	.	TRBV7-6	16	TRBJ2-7	CASSLGASPGSHEQYF	TGTGCCAGCAGCTTAGGCGCCTCCCCGGGGTCCCACGAGCAGTACTTC
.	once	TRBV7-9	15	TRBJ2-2	CASSPSGEFTGELFF	TGTGCCAGCAGCCCCTCGGGGGAATTCACCGGGGAGCTGTTTTTT
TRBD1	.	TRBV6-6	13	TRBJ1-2	CASSSDRDYGYTF	TGTGCCAGCAGCTCCGACAGGGACTATGGCTACACCTTC
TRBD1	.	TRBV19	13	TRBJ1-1	CASRNRGRTEAFF	TGTGCCAGTAGGAACAGGGGGAGGACTGAAGCTTTCTTT
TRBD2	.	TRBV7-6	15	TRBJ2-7	CASSFSTSGKNEQYF	TGTGCCAGCAGCTTTTCCACTAGCGGGAAAAACGAGCAGTACTTC
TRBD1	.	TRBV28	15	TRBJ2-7	CASRVGQGYSYEQYF	TGTGCCAGCAGGGTGGGACAGGGTTACTCCTACGAGCAGTACTTC
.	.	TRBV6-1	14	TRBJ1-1	CASKRIRENTEAFF	TGTGCCAGCAAGAGGATCAGGGAGAACACTGAAGCTTTCTTT
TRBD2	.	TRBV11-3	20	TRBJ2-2	CASSLEGVFLAGANTGELFF	TGTGCCAGCAGCTTAGAAGGGGTCTTTCTTGCGGGGGCGAACACCGGGGAGCTGTTTTTT
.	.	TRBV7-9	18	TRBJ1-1	CASSLARQARLVLTEAFF	TGTGCCAGCAGCTTAGCGCGACAGGCCCGTCTTGTTCTAACTGAAGCTTTCTTT
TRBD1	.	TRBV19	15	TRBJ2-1	CASSPWTGDYNEQFF	TGTGCCAGTAGTCCGTGGACAGGGGATTACAATGAGCAGTTCTTC
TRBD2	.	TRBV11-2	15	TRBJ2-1	CASSFFSGGYNEQFF	TGTGCCAGCAGCTTTTTTAGCGGGGGATACAATGAGCAGTTCTTC
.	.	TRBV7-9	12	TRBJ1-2	CASSLYQGGPFF	TGTGCCAGCAGCCTATATCAAGGCGGGCCTTTCTTC
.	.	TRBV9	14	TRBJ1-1	CASSVTAMNTEAFF	TGTGCCAGCAGCGTAACAGCCATGAACACTGAAGCTTTCTTT
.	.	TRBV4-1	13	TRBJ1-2	CASSQVQGYGYTF	TGCGCCAGCAGCCAAGTCCAGGGCTATGGCTACACCTTC
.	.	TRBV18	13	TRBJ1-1	CASSPPTYTEAFF	TGTGCCAGCTCACCCCCGACTTACACTGAAGCTTTCTTT
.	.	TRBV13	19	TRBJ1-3	CASSFSLFSSGNSGNTIYF	TGTGCCAGCAGCTTCTCACTTTTTTCTTCAGGGAACTCTGGAAACACCATATATTTT
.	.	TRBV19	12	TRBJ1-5	CASSRGPQPQHF	TGTGCCAGTAGTAGAGGGCCCCAGCCCCAGCATTTT
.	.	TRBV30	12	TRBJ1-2	CAWSLGLDGYTF	TGTGCCTGGAGTCTCGGACTAGATGGCTACACCTTC
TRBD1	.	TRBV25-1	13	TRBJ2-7	CASSQGTAYEQYF	TGTGCCAGCAGCCAGGGGACAGCCTACGAGCAGTACTTC
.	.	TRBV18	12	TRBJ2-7	CASSPGDYEQYF	TGTGCCAGCTCACCCGGGGATTACGAGCAGTACTTC
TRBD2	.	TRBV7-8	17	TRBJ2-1	CASSLPGTSVPYNEQFF	TGTGCCAGCAGCTTACCCGGGACTAGCGTCCCCTACAATGAGCAGTTCTTC
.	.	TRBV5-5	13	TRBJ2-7	CASSLVAPYEQYF	TGTGCCAGCAGCTTGGTGGCACCTTACGAGCAGTACTTC
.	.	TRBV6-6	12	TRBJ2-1	CASSYLYNEQFF	TGTGCCAGCAGTTACCTCTACAATGAGCAGTTCTTC
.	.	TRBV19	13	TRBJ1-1	CASSIGRDTEAFF	TGTGCCAGTAGTATTGGTCGAGACACTGAAGCTTTCTTT
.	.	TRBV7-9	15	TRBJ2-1	CASSIDSLAPNEQFF	TGTGCCAGCAGCATAGACAGCCTGGCGCCCAATGAGCAGTTCTTC
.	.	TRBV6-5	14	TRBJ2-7	CASSYVTGNYEQYF	TGTGCCAGCAGTTACGTAACTGGTAACTACGAGCAGTACTTC
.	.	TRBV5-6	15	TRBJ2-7	CASSYTGPLSYEQYF	TGTGCCAGCAGCTATACAGGCCCCCTTTCCTACGAGCAGTACTTC